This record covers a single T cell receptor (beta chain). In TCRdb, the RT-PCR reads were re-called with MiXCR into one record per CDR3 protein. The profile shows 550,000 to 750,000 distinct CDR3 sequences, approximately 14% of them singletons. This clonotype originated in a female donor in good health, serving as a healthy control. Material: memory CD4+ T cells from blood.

CDR3 region: CASSLPYDTGELFF. In DNA form, the CDR3 reads TGTGCCAGCAGCTTACCATATGACACCGGGGAGCTGTTTTTT. The V call is TRBV11-2, the J call TRBJ2-2, with D unresolved. Per the germline V gene, CDR1 is SGHAT and CDR2 is FQNNGV. This CDR3 is built from 14 residues. V dropped 2 bases and J dropped 3 bases, with 7 bases sitting between them.